These 6 T cell receptor beta chains were sequenced from one sample in a study of radiotherapy plus CTLA-4 blockade in lung cancer. Sequencing used immunoSEQ multiplex PCR; TCRdb keeps in-frame clones, though not all of them. Among about 99,000 clones listed, around 90% were seen once. The sequencing used peripheral blood, collected from a patient treated with radiotherapy plus ipilimumab. The receptors stem from a human donor with non-small cell lung cancer that progressed on radiotherapy plus ipilimumab.

The chain combines TRBV25-1 with TRBJ2-5, with D possibly TRBD2 on 5 matching bases. Germline-derived CDR1 and CDR2 are MGHDK and SYGVNS. This CDR3 has 14 residues. V dropped 7 bases and J dropped 2 bases, with 14 bases sitting between them. The CDR3 region has the DNA TGTGCCAGCACCAGAAGCGGTGGTCAAGAGACCCAGTACTTC. Its translation: CASTRSGGQETQYF.

This chain links TRBV6-5 with TRBJ1-2; a weak D match, TRBD1 (6 bases). CDR3 length equals 14 residues. The V end was cut by 6 bases, the J end by 4 bases, with 15 bases between. The germline V gene has CDR1 MNHEY and CDR2 SVGAGI. The CDR3, as DNA: TGTGCCAGCAGGCAACCCGGACAGAGCTATGGCTACACCTTC. Translating gives CASRQPGQSYGYTF.

This chain uses TRBV29-1 with TRBJ1-1, with TRBD1 matching 8 bases. The CDR3 contains 14 residues. Trimming at V came to 3 bases and at J to 1 base, leaving 4 bases not matched to a gene. CDR1 is SQVTM and CDR2 is ANQGSEA in the germline V gene. The CDR3 protein is CSVEQGAGNTEAFF. As DNA, the CDR3 is TGCAGCGTTGAGCAGGGGGCCGGGAACACTGAAGCTTTCTTT.

This chain joins TRBV7-2 and TRBJ1-2; D is undetermined. CDR3 length: 13 residues. Trimming shortened V by 5 bases and J by 1 base, and 8 bases separated the two germline ends. Germline lookup yields CDR1 SGHTA and CDR2 FQGNSA. CDR3 in DNA: TGTGCCAGCAGCGCCGGACTTAACTATGGCTACACCTTC. The encoded protein is CASSAGLNYGYTF.

The genes are TRBV6-5 and TRBJ1-2; the D is unclear. Germline V gene lookup returns CDR1 MNHEY and CDR2 SVGAGI. V shed 7 bases and J shed 1 base, with 16 bases lying between them. CDR3 length: 15 amino acids. CDR3 amino acids: CASTANPLYNYGYTF. The CDR3 DNA reads as TGTGCCAGCACAGCTAACCCCCTATATAACTATGGCTACACCTTC.

The chain recombines TRBV7-8 with TRBJ2-1; 10 bases map to TRBD2. J was trimmed by 6 bases and V by 5 bases; bases with no gene match: 10. The germline V gene encodes CDR1 SGHVS and CDR2 FQNEAQ. The CDR3 runs 16 residues. CDR3 sequence (DNA): TGTGCCAGCAGCCCCCGCGGAGCGGGAGGGACCAATGAGCAGTTCTTC. It yields the protein CASSPRGAGGTNEQFF.